The 17 T cell receptor beta chains reported below all come from one sample, sequenced in a study of Tregs in tolerant kidney transplant recipients. Profiling relied on immunoSEQ multiplex PCR, and the TCRdb table lists in-frame clones only, not all of them. Of approximately 98,000 clones in the sample, 90% were seen once. The sample here was CD4+ T cells from blood, taken before the transplant. All receptors derive from a human donor who received a combined kidney and bone marrow transplant.

The chain uses TRBV19 and TRBJ2-1; D is uncertain. The CDR3 is made up of 12 amino acids. V was trimmed by 1 base and J by 5 bases, leaving 3 bases between them. Germline values: CDR1 LNHDA, CDR2 SQIVND (reference sequence). CDR3 sequence reads: CASSIVNNEQFF. The CDR3 nucleotides are TGTGCCAGTAGTATAGTCAACAATGAGCAGTTCTTC.

The V gene is TRBV18, the J gene TRBJ1-3; D not resolved. This CDR3 is 15 amino acids long. The germline gives CDR1 KGHSH, CDR2 LQKENI. V was shortened by 6 bases and J by 0 bases, with 12 bases between the two germline ends. Here the CDR3 reads CASSEDTFSGNTIYF. Written as DNA, the CDR3 is TGTGCCAGCTCTGAAGACACCTTCTCTGGAAACACCATATATTTT.

The V gene is TRBV10-3, the J gene TRBJ2-7, with TRBD1 matching 9 bases. V lost 3 bases to trimming and J lost 4 bases; unmatched junction nucleotides: 10. Germline V CDR1 and CDR2: ENHRY, SYGVKD. This CDR3 spans 16 amino acids. The DNA for the CDR3 is TGTGCCATCAGTGACCTTGGCGGAGACAGGGGGTACGAGCAGTACTTC. Protein product: CAISDLGGDRGYEQYF.

This rearrangement joins TRBV6-5 to TRBJ2-7; 7 nucleotides match TRBD2. The germline V gene has CDR1 MNHEY and CDR2 SVGAGI. J gave up 1 base and V 3 bases, and 6 bases lay outside the gene matches. The CDR3 is made up of 15 amino acids. The CDR3 reads CASSYWGGQSYEQYF. For the CDR3, the DNA is TGTGCCAGCAGTTATTGGGGAGGGCAGTCCTACGAGCAGTACTTC.

Regarding this clone: This CDR3 is also generated by other DNA sequences in the sample. The rearrangement links TRBV5-1 to TRBJ1-2; D perhaps matches TRBD1 (6 bases). V was clipped by 4 bases and J by 2 bases, with 9 bases between them. In germline, CDR1 is SGHRS, CDR2 YFSETQ. The CDR3 covers 13 residues. The DNA of the CDR3 is TGCGCCAGCAGCCCGGGACAAAACTATGGCTACACCTTC. Translating gives CASSPGQNYGYTF. The full variable domain, in which reference TRBV5-1 and TRBJ1-2 provide the parts outside the CDR3, is KAGVTQTPRYLIKTRGQQVTLSCSPISGHRSVSWYQQTPGQGLQFLFEYFSETQRNKGNFPGRFSGRQFSNSRSEMNVSTLELGDSALYLCASSPGQNYGYTFGSGTRLTVV.

The chain couples TRBV11-2 to TRBJ2-5; 10 positions match TRBD2. V lost 1 base to trimming and J lost 3 bases; unmatched junction nucleotides: 5. Germline-derived CDR1 and CDR2 are SGHAT and FQNNGV. The CDR3 covers 16 residues. CDR3 sequence: CASSLGQGLAEETQYF. CDR3 nucleotide sequence: TGTGCCAGCAGCTTAGGACAAGGACTAGCGGAAGAGACCCAGTACTTC.

This clone was observed once. The chain uses TRBV28 and TRBJ2-7, with D hard to call. Germline V gene lookup returns CDR1 MDHEN and CDR2 SYDVKM. V gave up 5 bases and J gave up 1 base, with 9 bases separating them. This CDR3 is 13 amino acids long. CDR3 sequence reads: CASSRGDSYEQYF. The CDR3, as DNA: TGTGCCAGCAGTCGCGGCGATTCCTACGAGCAGTACTTC. The whole variable domain, filled in from reference TRBV28 and TRBJ2-7, reads DVKVTQSSRYLVKRTGEKVFLECVQDMDHENMFWYRQDPGLGLRLIYFSYDVKMKEKGDIPEGYSVSREKKERFSLILESASTNQTSMYLCASSRGDSYEQYFGPGTRLTVT.

The chain joins TRBV28 to TRBJ1-1, with 8 nucleotides matching TRBD1. The CDR3 contains 18 residues. In germline, CDR1 is MDHEN, CDR2 SYDVKM. The V and J ends lost 7 bases and 3 bases, in that order; junction bases with no gene match: 19. The CDR3: CASKYIRAGQATHTEAFF. The CDR3 coding sequence is TGTGCCAGCAAGTATATCCGGGCGGGACAGGCGACCCACACTGAAGCTTTCTTT. Full variable domain (outside the CDR3, taken from reference TRBV28 and TRBJ1-1): DVKVTQSSRYLVKRTGEKVFLECVQDMDHENMFWYRQDPGLGLRLIYFSYDVKMKEKGDIPEGYSVSREKKERFSLILESASTNQTSMYLCASKYIRAGQATHTEAFFGQGTRLTVV.

This clone was detected once. The J gene is TRBJ1-4, the V gene TRBV19; 10 nucleotides align to TRBD1. V shed 3 bases and J 8 bases; nucleotides not matched to a gene: 6. The CDR3 sequence is 15 residues long. Germline V gene data show CDR1 as LNHDA and CDR2 as SQIVND (reference sequence). The CDR3 spells CASSILGTGVEKLFF. CDR3 DNA sequence: TGTGCCAGTAGTATCCTCGGGACAGGGGTCGAAAAACTGTTTTTT.

The CDR3: CASSVGAGSYNEQFF. The CDR3 nucleotides read TGTGCCAGCAGCGTAGGGGCGGGTTCCTACAATGAGCAGTTCTTC. The rearrangement links TRBV9 to TRBJ2-1; D possibly corresponds to TRBD2 (5 bases). Trimming removed 0 bases from V and 1 base from J, with 8 bases in between. The CDR3 covers 15 residues. Germline CDR1 is SGDLS and CDR2 is YYNGEE.

Written as DNA, the CDR3 is TGTGCCAGCAGCTTCCCAGGGGTTGGAAACACCATATATTTT. The encoded protein is CASSFPGVGNTIYF. The chain is built from TRBV5-4 and TRBJ1-3; TRBD1 might be the D (6 bases). Germline assignment: CDR1 SGHNT and CDR2 YYREEE (reference sequence). Trimming took 2 bases from V and 3 from J, leaving 9 bases between them. The CDR3 has 14 residues.

V gene TRBV2 combines with J gene TRBJ2-7; D remains ambiguous. CDR1 is SNHLY, CDR2 FYNNEI, per germline. V lost 10 bases to trimming and J lost 2 bases, with 15 bases between them. This CDR3 is built from 13 residues. The CDR3, as DNA: TGTGCCACCTCTCTACAGACCCCCTACGAGCAGTACTTC. It codes for CATSLQTPYEQYF.

The genes are TRBV15 and TRBJ1-1; unclear D gene. The germline gives CDR1 LNHNV, CDR2 YYDKDF (reference sequence). The CDR3 is made up of 14 amino acids. Trimming pared 1 base from V and 1 base from J, leaving 7 bases between. CDR3 bases: TGTGCCACCAGCAGAGCCGGGAGGAACACTGAAGCTTTCTTT. Its translation: CATSRAGRNTEAFF.

This sequence joins TRBV7-9 and TRBJ1-2, with D possibly being TRBD1 (5 bases). The CDR3 runs to 16 residues. Trimming removed 5 bases at V and 1 base at J, with 17 bases between. Germline CDR1 SEHNR, CDR2 FQNEAQ (reference sequence). CDR3 coding DNA: TGTGCCAGCAGCCTATGGACAAGTCGAAATAACTATGGCTACACCTTC. This translates into CASSLWTSRNNYGYTF.

V gene TRBV7-2 combines with J gene TRBJ2-7, with no clear D. Trimming took off 5 bases at V and 2 bases at J, with 4 bases between the two ends. The germline gives CDR1 SGHTA, CDR2 FQGNSA. The CDR3 runs 11 residues. For the CDR3, the DNA is TGTGCCAGCAGCGAGACCTACGAGCAGTACTTC. Translated: CASSETYEQYF.

The rearrangement uses TRBV6-5 and TRBJ2-7; D possibly corresponds to TRBD2 (7 bases). The CDR3 sequence is 14 residues long. Trimming cost V 6 bases and J 2 bases, with 14 bases left between them. In germline, CDR1 is MNHEY, CDR2 SVGAGI. CDR3: CASRREGGAYEQYF. The CDR3 coding sequence is TGTGCCAGCAGGCGAGAGGGGGGGGCCTACGAGCAGTACTTC.

The chain links TRBV25-1 to TRBJ2-2, with D maybe TRBD1 (6 bases). V dropped 6 bases and J dropped 6 bases, with 20 bases sitting between them. This CDR3 spans 16 amino acids. Germline V gives CDR1 MGHDK, CDR2 SYGVNS. This chain's CDR3 is CASSTIRPQGSGELFF. The CDR3 DNA reads TGTGCCAGCAGCACCATTAGACCCCAGGGGTCCGGGGAGCTGTTTTTT.